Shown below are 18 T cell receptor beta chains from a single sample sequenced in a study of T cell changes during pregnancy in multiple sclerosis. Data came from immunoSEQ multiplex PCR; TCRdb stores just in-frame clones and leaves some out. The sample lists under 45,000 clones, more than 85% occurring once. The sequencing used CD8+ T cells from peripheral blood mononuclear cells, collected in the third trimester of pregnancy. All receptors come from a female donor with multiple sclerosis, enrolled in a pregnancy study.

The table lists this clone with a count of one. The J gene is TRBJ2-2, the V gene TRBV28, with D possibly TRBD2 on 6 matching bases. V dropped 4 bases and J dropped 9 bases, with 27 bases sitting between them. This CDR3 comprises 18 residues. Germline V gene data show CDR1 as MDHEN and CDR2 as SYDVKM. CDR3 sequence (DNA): TGTGCCAGCAGTTCCCCGGTCCTAGACGCCTCGGGGACTCGGGAGCTGTTTTTT. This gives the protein CASSSPVLDASGTRELFF.

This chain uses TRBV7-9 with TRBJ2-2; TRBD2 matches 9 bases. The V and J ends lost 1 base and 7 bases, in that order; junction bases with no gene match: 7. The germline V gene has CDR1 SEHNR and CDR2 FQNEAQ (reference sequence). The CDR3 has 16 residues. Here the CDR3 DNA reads TGTGCCAGCAGCTTAGGGACTAGCGCATCCGTCGGGGAGCTGTTTTTT. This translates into CASSLGTSASVGELFF. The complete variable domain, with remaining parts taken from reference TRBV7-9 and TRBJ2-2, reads DTGVSQNPRHKITKRGQNVTFRCDPISEHNRLYWYRQTLGQGPEFLTYFQNEAQLEKSRLLSDRFSAERPKGSFSTLEIQRTEQGDSAMYLCASSLGTSASVGELFFGEGSRLTVL.

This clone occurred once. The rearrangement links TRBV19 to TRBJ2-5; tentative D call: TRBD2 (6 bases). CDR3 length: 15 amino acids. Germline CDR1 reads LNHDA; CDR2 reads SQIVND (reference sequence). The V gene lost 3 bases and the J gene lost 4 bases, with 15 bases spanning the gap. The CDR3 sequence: CASSIDGRGVETQYF. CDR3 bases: TGTGCCAGTAGTATTGACGGGAGAGGGGTAGAGACCCAGTACTTC.

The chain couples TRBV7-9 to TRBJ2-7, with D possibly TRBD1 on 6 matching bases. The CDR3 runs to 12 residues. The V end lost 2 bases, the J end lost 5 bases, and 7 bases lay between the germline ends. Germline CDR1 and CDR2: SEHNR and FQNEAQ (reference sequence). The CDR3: CASSLSGDEQYF. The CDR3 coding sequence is TGTGCCAGCAGCTTATCAGGGGACGAGCAGTACTTC.

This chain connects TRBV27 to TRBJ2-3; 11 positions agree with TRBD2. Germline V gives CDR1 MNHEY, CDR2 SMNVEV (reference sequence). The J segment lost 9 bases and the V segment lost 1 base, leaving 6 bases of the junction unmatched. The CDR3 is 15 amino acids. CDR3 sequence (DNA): TGTGCCAGCAGTTTATATACTAGCGGGAGTCAGACGCAGTATTTT. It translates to CASSLYTSGSQTQYF.

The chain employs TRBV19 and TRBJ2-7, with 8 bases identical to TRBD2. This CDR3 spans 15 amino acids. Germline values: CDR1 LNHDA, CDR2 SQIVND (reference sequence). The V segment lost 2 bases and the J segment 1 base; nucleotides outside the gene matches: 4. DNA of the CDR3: TGTGCCAGTAGTATACTAGCGGGTTCATCCTACGAGCAGTACTTC. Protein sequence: CASSILAGSSYEQYF.

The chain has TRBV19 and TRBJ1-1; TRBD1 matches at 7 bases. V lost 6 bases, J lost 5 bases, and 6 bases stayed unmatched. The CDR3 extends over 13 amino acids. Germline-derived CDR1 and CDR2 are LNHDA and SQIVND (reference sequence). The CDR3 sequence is CASSIRGETEAFF. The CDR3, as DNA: TGTGCCAGTAGCATCAGGGGGGAAACTGAAGCTTTCTTT.

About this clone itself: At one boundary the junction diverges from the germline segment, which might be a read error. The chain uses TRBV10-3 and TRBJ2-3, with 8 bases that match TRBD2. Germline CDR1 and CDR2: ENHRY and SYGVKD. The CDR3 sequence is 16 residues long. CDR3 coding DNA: TGTGCCAGCAGTGACTCTCCTAGCGGGAGCACAGATACGCAGTATTTT. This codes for CASSDSPSGSTDTQYF.

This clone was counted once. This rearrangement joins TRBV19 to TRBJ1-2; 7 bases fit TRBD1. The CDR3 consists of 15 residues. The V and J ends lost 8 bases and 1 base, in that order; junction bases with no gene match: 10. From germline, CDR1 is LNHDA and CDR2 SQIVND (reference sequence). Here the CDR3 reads CASEPRRQGNYGYTF. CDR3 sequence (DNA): TGTGCCAGTGAACCCCGCCGACAGGGTAACTATGGCTACACCTTC. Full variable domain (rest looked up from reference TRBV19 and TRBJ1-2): DGGITQSPKYLFRKEGQNVTLSCEQNLNHDAMYWYRQDPGQGLRLIYYSQIVNDFQKGDIAEGYSVSREKKESFPLTVTSAQKNPTAFYLCASEPRRQGNYGYTFGSGTRLTVV.

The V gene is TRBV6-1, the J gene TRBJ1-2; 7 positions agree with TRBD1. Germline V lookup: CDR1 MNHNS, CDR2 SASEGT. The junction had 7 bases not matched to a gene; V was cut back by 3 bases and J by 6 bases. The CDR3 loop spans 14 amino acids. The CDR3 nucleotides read TGTGCCAGCAGTGAGATACAGGGGTCGAATGGCTACACCTTC. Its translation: CASSEIQGSNGYTF.

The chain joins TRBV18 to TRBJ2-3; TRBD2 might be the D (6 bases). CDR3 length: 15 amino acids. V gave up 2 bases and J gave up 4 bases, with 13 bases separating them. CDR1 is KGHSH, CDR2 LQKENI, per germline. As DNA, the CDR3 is TGTGCCAGCTCACCATTTCACAGGAGGGCAGATACGCAGTATTTT. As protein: CASSPFHRRADTQYF.

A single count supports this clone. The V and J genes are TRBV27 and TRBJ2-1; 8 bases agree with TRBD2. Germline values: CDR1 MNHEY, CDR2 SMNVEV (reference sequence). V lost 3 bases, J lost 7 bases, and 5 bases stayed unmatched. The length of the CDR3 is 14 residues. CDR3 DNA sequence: TGTGCCAGCAGTTTCGGGGGGGCTCAGAATGAGCAGTTCTTC. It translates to CASSFGGAQNEQFF.

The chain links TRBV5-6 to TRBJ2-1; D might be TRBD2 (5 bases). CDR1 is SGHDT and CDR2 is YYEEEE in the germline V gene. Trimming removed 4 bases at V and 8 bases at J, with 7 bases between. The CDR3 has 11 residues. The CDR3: CASSRTDEQFF. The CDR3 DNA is TGTGCCAGCAGCAGGACTGATGAGCAGTTCTTC.

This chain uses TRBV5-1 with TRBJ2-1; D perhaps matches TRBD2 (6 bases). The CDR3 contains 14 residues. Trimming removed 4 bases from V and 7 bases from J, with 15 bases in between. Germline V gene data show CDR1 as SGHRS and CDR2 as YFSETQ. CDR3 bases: TGCGCCAGCAGCCTAGATAAGGGGAGGAATGAGCAGTTCTTC. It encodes CASSLDKGRNEQFF.

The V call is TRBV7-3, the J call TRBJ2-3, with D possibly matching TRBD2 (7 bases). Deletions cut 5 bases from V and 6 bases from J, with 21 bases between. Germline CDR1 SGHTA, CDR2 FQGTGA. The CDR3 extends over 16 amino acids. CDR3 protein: CASSEALGGPRDTQYF. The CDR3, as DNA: TGTGCCAGCAGCGAAGCGTTGGGGGGGCCGAGGGATACGCAGTATTTT.

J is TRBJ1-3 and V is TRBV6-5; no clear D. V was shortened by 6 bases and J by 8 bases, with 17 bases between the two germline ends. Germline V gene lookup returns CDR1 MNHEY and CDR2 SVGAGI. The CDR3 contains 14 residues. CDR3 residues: CASSLHPNGDTIYF. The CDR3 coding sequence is TGTGCCAGCAGCCTCCACCCCAACGGGGACACCATATATTTT.

The CDR3 reads CASSFPFGELFF. The CDR3 nucleotides are TGTGCCAGCAGTTTCCCGTTCGGGGAGCTGTTTTTT. The chain links TRBV28 to TRBJ2-2, with D unclear. Germline values: CDR1 MDHEN, CDR2 SYDVKM. CDR3 size: 12 residues. V lost 3 bases and J lost 7, with 6 bases in between.

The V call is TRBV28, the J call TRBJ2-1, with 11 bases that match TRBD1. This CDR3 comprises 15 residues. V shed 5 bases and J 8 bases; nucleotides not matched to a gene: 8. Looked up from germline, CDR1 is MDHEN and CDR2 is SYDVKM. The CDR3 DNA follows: TGTGCCAGCAGTCCCCCGGGACAGGGGGTCTATGAGCAGTTCTTC. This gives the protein CASSPPGQGVYEQFF.